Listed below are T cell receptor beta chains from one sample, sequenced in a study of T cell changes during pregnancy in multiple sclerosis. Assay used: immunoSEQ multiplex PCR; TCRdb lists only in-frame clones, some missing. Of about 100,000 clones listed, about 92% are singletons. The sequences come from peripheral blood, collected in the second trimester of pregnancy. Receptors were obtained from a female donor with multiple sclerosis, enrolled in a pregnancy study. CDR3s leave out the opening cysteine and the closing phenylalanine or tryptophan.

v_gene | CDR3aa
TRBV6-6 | ASTPEGGNQPQH
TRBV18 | ASSPNRDSEAF
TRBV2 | ASSISGPEAF
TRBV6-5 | ASSLDRGFPNEQF
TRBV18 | ASSPRGQGIIDEQY
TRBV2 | ASRTDHNEKLF
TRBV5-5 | ASSPGTSGRHQETQY
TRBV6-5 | ASSYSRFGGDYGYT
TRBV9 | ASSVVAGEKQF
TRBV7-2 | ASSLAGSTGELF
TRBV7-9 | ASSFRQDNEKLF
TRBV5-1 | ASGRDSLLYEQY
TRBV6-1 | ASRSTGGGQPQH
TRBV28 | ASSLLGPQGLF
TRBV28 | ASSYPKREGLRTGELF
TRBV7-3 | ASSSLGQGEQF
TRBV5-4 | ASSPVGQGNEQF
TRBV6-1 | ASSDITGGLGQPQH
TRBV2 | ASTSQGTTQETQY
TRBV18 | ASSPGQGTDGYT
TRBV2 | ASRGGRDQETQY
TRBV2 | ASSGQGHTGELF
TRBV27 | ASSVQGRENGELF
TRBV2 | ASSENGGGNSPLH
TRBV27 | ASSPFRDYGYT
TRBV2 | ASRGSGGGHEQY
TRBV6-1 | ASSEGQWVSREQY
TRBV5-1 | ASSLDPTGARTQY
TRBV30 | AWSVQVNQPQH
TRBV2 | ASSGWTVEAF
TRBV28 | ASRIHGRGALTEQF
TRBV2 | ASRAGGDNSPLH
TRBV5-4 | ASSAGTVHEQY
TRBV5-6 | ASSLRTGGWSGELF
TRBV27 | ASSWGGSDGYGYT
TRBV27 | ASSPGQASSYEQY
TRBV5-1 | ASARTVNSGNTIY
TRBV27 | ASSPRVGTNEKLF
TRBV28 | ASSLDGETQY
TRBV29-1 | SVGVAGATDTQY
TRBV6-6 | ASSIGTGSYEQY
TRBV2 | ASRPGGANTGELF
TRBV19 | ASGPLAATDTQY
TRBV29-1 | SVGWAGGRPEAF
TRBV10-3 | AISEVGNEKLF
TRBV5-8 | ASSSGQASNQPQH
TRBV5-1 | ASSFGLAENYEQY
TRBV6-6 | ASSQQGQRETQY
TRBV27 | ASSFRRSSYEQY
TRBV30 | AWRVRVGVSGGSDYT
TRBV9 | ASSVELAGDTVVRDTQY
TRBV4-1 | ASSQDLNYGYT
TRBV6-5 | ASIGGETQY
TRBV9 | ASSVTQTGAGNTIY
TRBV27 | ASSALQGEFTQY
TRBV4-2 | ASSQVNQGVTEAF
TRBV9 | ASSVGGGGAFGNTIY